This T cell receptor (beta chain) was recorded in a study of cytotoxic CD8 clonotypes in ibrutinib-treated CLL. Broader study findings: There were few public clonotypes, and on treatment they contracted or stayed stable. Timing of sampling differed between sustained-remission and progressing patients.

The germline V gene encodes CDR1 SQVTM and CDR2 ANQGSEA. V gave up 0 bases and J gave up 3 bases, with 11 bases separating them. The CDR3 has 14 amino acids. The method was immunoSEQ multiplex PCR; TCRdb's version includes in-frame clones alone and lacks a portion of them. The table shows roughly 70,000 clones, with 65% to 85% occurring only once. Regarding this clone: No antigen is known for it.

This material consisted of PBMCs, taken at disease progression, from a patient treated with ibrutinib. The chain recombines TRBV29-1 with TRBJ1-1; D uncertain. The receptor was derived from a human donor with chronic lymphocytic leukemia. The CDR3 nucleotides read TGCAGCGTTGAAGAGCTGGGGATCCACACTGAAGCTTTCTTT. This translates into CSVEELGIHTEAFF.